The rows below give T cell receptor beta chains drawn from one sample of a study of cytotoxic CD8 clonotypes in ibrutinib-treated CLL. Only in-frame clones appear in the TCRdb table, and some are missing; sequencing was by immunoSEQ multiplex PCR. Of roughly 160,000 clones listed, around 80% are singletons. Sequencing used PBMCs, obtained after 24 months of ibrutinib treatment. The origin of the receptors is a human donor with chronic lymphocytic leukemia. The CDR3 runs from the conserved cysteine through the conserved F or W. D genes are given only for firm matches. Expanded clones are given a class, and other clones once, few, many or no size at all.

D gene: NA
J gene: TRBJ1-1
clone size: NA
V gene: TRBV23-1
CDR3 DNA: TGCGCCAGCAGTCAAGGCACGAACACTGAAGCTTTCTTT
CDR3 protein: CASSQGTNTEAFF

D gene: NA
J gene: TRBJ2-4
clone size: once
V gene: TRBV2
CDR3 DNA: TGTGCCAGCAGTGAACGCCATTTTTTAGCCAAAAACATTCAGTACTTC
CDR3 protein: CASSERHFLAKNIQYF

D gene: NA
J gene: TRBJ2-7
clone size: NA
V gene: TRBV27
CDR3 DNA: TGTGCCAGCAGCAAGAAAGAAATATTCTCCGAGCAGTACTTC
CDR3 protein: CASSKKEIFSEQYF

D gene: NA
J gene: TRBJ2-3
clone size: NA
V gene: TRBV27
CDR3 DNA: TGTGCCAGCAGTAAGTCGGGACGGCTCCTTGGTACGCAGTATTTT
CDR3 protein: CASSKSGRLLGTQYF

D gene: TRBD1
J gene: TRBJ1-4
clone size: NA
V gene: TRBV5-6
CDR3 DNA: TGTGCCAGCAGCTTGGTGGGGACAGGGAGAGGAAAACTGTTTTTT
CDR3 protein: CASSLVGTGRGKLFF

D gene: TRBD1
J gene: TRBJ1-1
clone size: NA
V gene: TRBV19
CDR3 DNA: TGTGCCAGTAGTCAGGGGGCTTGGAGTACTGAAGCTTTCTTT
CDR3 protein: CASSQGAWSTEAFF

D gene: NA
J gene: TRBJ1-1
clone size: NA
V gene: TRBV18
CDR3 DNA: TGTGCCAGCTCACCCTTACCACTGTTCATGAACACTGAAGCTTTCTTT
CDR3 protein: CASSPLPLFMNTEAFF

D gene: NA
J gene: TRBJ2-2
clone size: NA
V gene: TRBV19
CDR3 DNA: TGTGCCAGTAGCCCGCTCGTCGAGTACGGGGAGCTGTTTTTT
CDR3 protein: CASSPLVEYGELFF

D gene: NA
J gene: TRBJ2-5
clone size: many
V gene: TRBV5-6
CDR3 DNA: TGTGCCAGCAGCTTGCGCCAGGGTCGGTCAGAGACCCAGTACTTC
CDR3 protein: CASSLRQGRSETQYF

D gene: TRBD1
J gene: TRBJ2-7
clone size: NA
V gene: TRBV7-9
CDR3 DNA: TGTGCCAGCAGCCGCGACAGGGGTTCCAACTTC
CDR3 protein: CASSRDRGSNF

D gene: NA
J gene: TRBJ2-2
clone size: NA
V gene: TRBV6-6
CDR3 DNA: TGTGCCAGCAGAAACCGGGGGAACACCGGGGAGCTGTTTTTT
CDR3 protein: CASRNRGNTGELFF

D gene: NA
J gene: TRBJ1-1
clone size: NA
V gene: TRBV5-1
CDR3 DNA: TGCGCCAGCAGCTTGCCGGACAGCCCGAACACTGAAGCTTTCTTT
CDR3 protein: CASSLPDSPNTEAFF

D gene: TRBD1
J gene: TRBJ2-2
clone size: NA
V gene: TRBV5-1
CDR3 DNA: TGCGCCAGCAGCTTCCAGGGGGCGTCCACCGGGGAGCTGTTTTTT
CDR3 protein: CASSFQGASTGELFF

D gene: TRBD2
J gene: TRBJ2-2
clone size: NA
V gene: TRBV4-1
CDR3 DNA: TGCGCCAGCAGGTCGAGCGGGGGGGCGTCCGGGGAGCTGTTTTTT
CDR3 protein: CASRSSGGASGELFF

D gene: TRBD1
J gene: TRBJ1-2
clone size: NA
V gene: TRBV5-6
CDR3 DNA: TGTGCCAGCAGCTGGGGACAGGGGGCCTACACCTTC
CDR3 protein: CASSWGQGAYTF

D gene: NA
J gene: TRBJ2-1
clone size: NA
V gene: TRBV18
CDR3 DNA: TGTGCCAGCTCACCATTAAGGGGGGATAGCTCCTACAATGAGCAGTTCTTC
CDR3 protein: CASSPLRGDSSYNEQFF

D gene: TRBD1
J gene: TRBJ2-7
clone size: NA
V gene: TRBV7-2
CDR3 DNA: TGTGCCAGCAGCTTCTCCCGGACAGGGGAAAGGGAGCAGTACTTC
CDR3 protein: CASSFSRTGEREQYF

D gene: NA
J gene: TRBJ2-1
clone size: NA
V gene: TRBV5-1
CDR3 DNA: TGCGCCAGCAGCTTCGAGAATGAGCAGTTCTTC
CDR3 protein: CASSFENEQFF

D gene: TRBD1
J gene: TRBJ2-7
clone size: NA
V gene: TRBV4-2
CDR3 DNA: TGTGCCAGCAGCTTGGATGCACGGGACAGGGTACCCGAGCAGTACTTC
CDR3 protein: CASSLDARDRVPEQYF

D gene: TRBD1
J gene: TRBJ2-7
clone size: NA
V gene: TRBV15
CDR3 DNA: TGTGCCACCAGCAGACCGATCAGCGCCGGGACAGGGGGCGGGTACGAGCAGTACTTC
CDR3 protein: CATSRPISAGTGGGYEQYF

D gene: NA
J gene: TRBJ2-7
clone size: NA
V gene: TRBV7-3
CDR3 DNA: TGTGCCAGCAGCTTAGGGTTCAGCGGTGCCTACGAGCAGTACTTC
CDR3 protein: CASSLGFSGAYEQYF

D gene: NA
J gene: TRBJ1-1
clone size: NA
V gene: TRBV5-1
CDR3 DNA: TGCGCCAGCAGCTACGACTACACTGAAGCTTTCTTT
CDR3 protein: CASSYDYTEAFF

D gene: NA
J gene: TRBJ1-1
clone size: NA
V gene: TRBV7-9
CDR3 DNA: TGTGCCAGCAGCTTAGAGACGGCGTCCACTGAAGCTTTCTTT
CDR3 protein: CASSLETASTEAFF

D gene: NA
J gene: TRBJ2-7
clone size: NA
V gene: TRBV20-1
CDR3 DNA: TGCAGTGCTAGAGATCACAGCCAGCAGTACTTC
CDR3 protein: CSARDHSQQYF

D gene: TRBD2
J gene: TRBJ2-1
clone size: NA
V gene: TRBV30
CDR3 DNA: TGTGCCTGGAGTCCCTATAGGGCTAGCGGTTACAATGAGCAGTTCTTC
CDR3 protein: CAWSPYRASGYNEQFF

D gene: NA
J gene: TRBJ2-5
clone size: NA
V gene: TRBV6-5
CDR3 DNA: TGTGCCAGCAGTGCAAGTGAAGAGACCCAGTACTTC
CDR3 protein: CASSASEETQYF

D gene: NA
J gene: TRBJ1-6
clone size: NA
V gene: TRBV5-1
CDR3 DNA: TGCGCCAGCAGCTTGGAACCCCGGGGTAAGAATTCACCCCTCCACTTT
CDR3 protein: CASSLEPRGKNSPLHF

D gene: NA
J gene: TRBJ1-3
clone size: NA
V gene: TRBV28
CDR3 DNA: TGTGCCAGCACCTTAGGGTTCACATCCGGAAACACCATATATTTT
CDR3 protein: CASTLGFTSGNTIYF

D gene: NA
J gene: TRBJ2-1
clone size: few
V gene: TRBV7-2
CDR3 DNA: TGTGCCAGCAGCCCAGGGAGCGGGTACAATGAGCAGTTCTTC
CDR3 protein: CASSPGSGYNEQFF

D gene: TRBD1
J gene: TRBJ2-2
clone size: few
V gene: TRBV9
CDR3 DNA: TGTGCCAGCAGCGTTCGGGACAGCTTGAACACCGGGGAGCTGTTTTTT
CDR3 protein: CASSVRDSLNTGELFF

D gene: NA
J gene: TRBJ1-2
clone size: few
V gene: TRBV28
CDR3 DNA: TGTGCCAGCAGTCGTGAACCGGATGGCTACACCTTC
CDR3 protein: CASSREPDGYTF

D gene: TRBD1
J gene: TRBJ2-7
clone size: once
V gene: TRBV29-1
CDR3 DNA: TGCAGCGTTGAAGATCAGGGAGACAGGGCCCCCTACGAGCAGTACTTC
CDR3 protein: CSVEDQGDRAPYEQYF

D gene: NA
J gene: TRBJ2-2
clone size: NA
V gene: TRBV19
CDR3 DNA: TGTGCCAGTAGTATTGAGCGGGCGTCGGGCGGGGAGCTGTTTTTT
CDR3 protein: CASSIERASGGELFF

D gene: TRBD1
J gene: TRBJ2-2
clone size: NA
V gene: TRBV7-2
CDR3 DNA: TGTGCCAGCAGCTTTTCAGGGGGCGAAGGCGGGGAGCTGTTTTTT
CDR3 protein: CASSFSGGEGGELFF

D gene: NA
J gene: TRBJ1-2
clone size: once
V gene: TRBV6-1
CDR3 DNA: TGTGCCAGCAGTGAATGGGACTCAGCTAACTATGGCTACACCTTC
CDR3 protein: CASSEWDSANYGYTF

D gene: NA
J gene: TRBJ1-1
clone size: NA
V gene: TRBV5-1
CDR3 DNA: TGCGCCAGCAGCTTGGCAACTGGGACCACTGAAGCTTTCTTT
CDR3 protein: CASSLATGTTEAFF

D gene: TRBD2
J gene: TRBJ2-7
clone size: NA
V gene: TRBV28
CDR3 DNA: TGTGCCAGCATTCTACGGACTAGCGGGAGGAACGAGCAGTACTTC
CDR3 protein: CASILRTSGRNEQYF

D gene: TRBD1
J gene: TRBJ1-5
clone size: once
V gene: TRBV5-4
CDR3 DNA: TGTGCCAGCAGCCCGGGACAGGGGGGTCAGCCCCAGCATTTT
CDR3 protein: CASSPGQGGQPQHF

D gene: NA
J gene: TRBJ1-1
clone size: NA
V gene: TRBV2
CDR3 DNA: TGTGCCAGCAGTGACAGATTTGAAGCTTTCTTT
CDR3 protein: CASSDRFEAFF

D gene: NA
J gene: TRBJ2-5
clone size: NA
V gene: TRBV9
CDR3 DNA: TGTGCCAGCAGCACTCGGACGACCCAAGAGACCCAGTACTTC
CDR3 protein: CASSTRTTQETQYF